The 28 T cell receptor beta chains in this list originate from one sample, sequenced in a study of T cell responses to AZD1222 COVID-19 vaccine. Clones were sequenced by immunoSEQ multiplex PCR, and TCRdb holds only the in-frame ones, with some missing. The sample consists of more than 95,000 clones, about 90% of them appearing once. The sample in question was peripheral blood, obtained on day 0 of AZD1222 vaccination. These receptors were obtained from an adult in good health.

The chain uses TRBV18 and TRBJ2-5; tentatively, D is TRBD2 (5 bases). Germline V gene data show CDR1 as KGHSH and CDR2 as LQKENI. V lost 6 bases and J 4 bases, leaving 12 bases between the germline ends. The CDR3 extends over 13 amino acids. DNA for the CDR3: TGTGCCAGCTCGCCGGCAACTAGAGAGACCCAGTACTTC. Translating gives CASSPATRETQYF.

The gene calls are TRBV6-4 and TRBJ1-2; a weak D match, TRBD1 (6 bases). The CDR3 sequence is 13 residues long. The germline V gene encodes CDR1 MRHNA and CDR2 SNTAGT. V was clipped by 3 bases and J by 5 bases, with 10 bases between them. The CDR3: CASSETGTYGYTF. The CDR3 coding sequence is TGTGCCAGCAGTGAAACAGGGACGTATGGCTACACCTTC.

The gene calls are TRBV6-5 and TRBJ2-2, with D possibly matching TRBD2 (6 bases). Germline assignment: CDR1 MNHEY and CDR2 SVGAGI. The CDR3 has 13 residues. Trimming stripped 8 bases from V and 5 bases from J, with 12 bases between. CDR3 in DNA: TGTGCCAGCGGCGCGGGGAAAACCGGGGAGCTGTTTTTT. Translation: CASGAGKTGELFF.

The V call is TRBV9, the J call TRBJ1-2; TRBD1 might be the D (6 bases). The CDR3 is 14 amino acids. From germline, CDR1 is SGDLS and CDR2 YYNGEE. The V gene lost 0 bases and the J gene lost 4 bases, with 10 bases spanning the gap. The CDR3 region has the DNA TGTGCCAGCAGCGTAGCTCAAGGGGGCTATGGCTACACCTTC. It specifies CASSVAQGGYGYTF.

This clone was observed a single time. J is TRBJ2-3 and V is TRBV29-1; tentative D call: TRBD1 (5 bases). Germline values: CDR1 SQVTM, CDR2 ANQGSEA. Trimming removed 3 bases from V and 3 bases from J, with 10 bases in between. CDR3 size: 13 residues. The CDR3 here is CSVDREGTDTQYF. DNA of the CDR3: TGCAGCGTTGACAGGGAAGGAACAGATACGCAGTATTTT.

The chain uses TRBV2 and TRBJ2-3; 9 bases match TRBD2. Unmatched junction bases numbered 3, after V lost 6 bases and J lost 5 bases. Germline CDR1 is SNHLY and CDR2 is FYNNEI. The CDR3 has 13 amino acids. The CDR3 spells CASRREGVDTQYF. The CDR3 region has the DNA TGTGCCAGCAGGCGGGAGGGTGTAGATACGCAGTATTTT.

The gene calls are TRBV6-2 or TRBV6-3 and TRBJ1-2; D is undetermined. Germline CDR1 reads MNHEY; CDR2 reads SVGEGT. The CDR3 extends over 13 amino acids. The ends were cut back, 4 bases at V and 4 bases at J, with 10 bases in the middle. The CDR3 DNA reads TGTGCCAGCAGTTTGATGACTAGCTATGGCTACACCTTC. Encoded protein: CASSLMTSYGYTF.

The rearrangement links TRBV27 to TRBJ1-1; D not resolved. Germline assignment: CDR1 MNHEY and CDR2 SMNVEV (reference sequence). This CDR3 comprises 14 residues. V was clipped by 3 bases and J by 1 base, with 9 bases between them. CDR3 sequence reads: CASSFRGENTEAFF. In DNA, the CDR3 is TGTGCCAGCAGTTTTCGCGGTGAGAACACTGAAGCTTTCTTT.

A single count supports this clone. This chain joins TRBV19 and TRBJ2-3, with a tentative D call TRBD2 (5 bases). The germline V gene encodes CDR1 LNHDA and CDR2 SQIVND (reference sequence). V lost 3 bases, J lost 7 bases, and 8 bases lay in between. The CDR3 contains 12 residues. The CDR3 spells CASSIEGYTQYF. CDR3 DNA: TGTGCCAGTAGTATCGAGGGATATACGCAGTATTTT.

This chain joins TRBV9 and TRBJ2-2, with D hard to call. Trimming took 4 bases from V and 6 from J, leaving 13 bases between them. There are 14 residues in the CDR3. Germline V CDR1 and CDR2: SGDLS, YYNGEE. The CDR3 spells CASSSLTGAGELFF. CDR3 coding DNA: TGTGCCAGCAGCTCCCTCACTGGAGCCGGGGAGCTGTTTTTT.

This clone has only one observation. CDR3 bases: TGTGCCAGCAGCTTGAGGGAGTTAGCTAACTATGGCTACACCTTC. Translated, it gives CASSLRELANYGYTF. This sequence joins TRBV5-6 and TRBJ1-2; D not certain. Germline lookup yields CDR1 SGHDT and CDR2 YYEEEE. CDR3 size: 15 residues. Between the trimmed V and J ends, which lost 1 base and 0 bases, there was a span of 10 bases.

This clone was seen just once. This sequence joins TRBV6-2 or TRBV6-3 and TRBJ2-7; perhaps TRBD1 as D (5 bases). Trimming took off 4 bases at V and 4 bases at J, with 8 bases between the two ends. CDR3 size: 12 residues. Germline CDR1 reads MNHEY; CDR2 reads SVGEGT. The CDR3 region has the DNA TGTGCCAGCAGTTTTCAGGGTTACGAGCAGTACTTC. Residues: CASSFQGYEQYF.

V and J are TRBV19 and TRBJ1-1; 7 bases map to TRBD1. Looked up from germline, CDR1 is LNHDA and CDR2 is SQIVND (reference sequence). Trimming took 6 bases from V and 8 from J; bases not matched to a gene: 12. This CDR3 region has 14 residues. In DNA form, the CDR3 reads TGTGCCAGTAGCAGATGGGACAGCGAGACAGAAGCTTTCTTT. As protein: CASSRWDSETEAFF.

J is TRBJ2-7 and V is TRBV6-2 or TRBV6-3, with D unclear. The CDR3 has 12 residues. V was pared by 5 bases and J by 5 bases, with 10 bases between. The germline V gene encodes CDR1 MNHEY and CDR2 SVGEGT. For the CDR3, the DNA is TGTGCCAGCAGTGCTCCCCCCAACGAGCAGTACTTC. Translated: CASSAPPNEQYF.

This chain connects TRBV2 to TRBJ1-2; D ambiguous. The CDR3 contains 11 residues. V gave up 6 bases and J gave up 2 bases, with 4 bases separating them. The germline V gene encodes CDR1 SNHLY and CDR2 FYNNEI. DNA of the CDR3: TGTGCCAGCAGGGAGAACTATGGCTACACCTTC. Translating it yields CASRENYGYTF.

The CDR3 sequence: CASSEFGQETQYF. For the CDR3, the DNA is TGTGCCAGCAGTGAATTCGGTCAAGAGACCCAGTACTTC. The V call is TRBV6-1, the J call TRBJ2-5; D not certain. The CDR3 contains 13 residues. Trimming took 2 bases from V and 2 from J, leaving 6 bases between them. Per germline, CDR1 MNHNS and CDR2 SASEGT.

V usage is TRBV5-1 and J usage is TRBJ1-4; 10 bases are shared with TRBD1. Per the germline V gene, CDR1 is SGHRS and CDR2 is YFSETQ. The CDR3 has 14 amino acids. Germline trimming cut 4 bases from V and 7 bases from J; bases unmatched to any gene: 4. The CDR3 DNA reads TGCGCCAGCAGCCCCGGACAGGGGGGTGAAAAACTGTTTTTT. It translates to CASSPGQGGEKLFF. Full variable domain (missing parts from reference TRBV5-1 and TRBJ1-4): KAGVTQTPRYLIKTRGQQVTLSCSPISGHRSVSWYQQTPGQGLQFLFEYFSETQRNKGNFPGRFSGRQFSNSRSEMNVSTLELGDSALYLCASSPGQGGEKLFFGSGTQLSVL.

The chain uses TRBV7-9 and TRBJ1-2; TRBD1 might be the D (5 bases). The V end was cut by 4 bases, the J end by 2 bases, with 8 bases between. The germline gives CDR1 SEHNR, CDR2 FQNEAQ (reference sequence). This CDR3 has 13 amino acids. CDR3 in amino acids: CASSYQGNYGYTF. As DNA, the CDR3 is TGTGCCAGCAGCTACCAGGGAAACTATGGCTACACCTTC.

V gene TRBV3-1 (or the pseudogene TRBV3-2) combines with J gene TRBJ2-5, with D possibly being TRBD1 (6 bases). The germline gives CDR1 LGHDT, CDR2 YNNKEL (reference sequence). This CDR3 contains 14 residues. The V end was cut by 0 bases, the J end by 5 bases, with 10 bases between. The CDR3 here is CASSQDRRGETQYF. DNA for the CDR3: TGTGCCAGCAGCCAAGATCGTAGGGGGGAGACCCAGTACTTC.

V and J are TRBV19 and TRBJ1-5; D gene ambiguous. Trimming cost V 5 bases and J 0 bases, with 11 bases left between them. This CDR3 has 15 residues. Germline lookup yields CDR1 LNHDA and CDR2 SQIVND (reference sequence). The CDR3 DNA sequence: TGTGCCAGTAGTTTCGACCATTATAGCAATCAGCCCCAGCATTTT. This gives the protein CASSFDHYSNQPQHF. The whole variable domain, filled in from reference TRBV19 and TRBJ1-5, reads DGGITQSPKYLFRKEGQNVTLSCEQNLNHDAMYWYRQDPGQGLRLIYYSQIVNDFQKGDIAEGYSVSREKKESFPLTVTSAQKNPTAFYLCASSFDHYSNQPQHFGDGTRLSIL.

This clone was seen once. The J gene is TRBJ2-1, the V gene TRBV7-8; 13 nucleotides agree with TRBD2. The ends lost 7 bases at V and 8 bases at J; junction bases unmatched: 8. The CDR3 is 15 amino acids. The V gene's germline CDR1 is SGHVS and CDR2 FQNEAQ. The CDR3 DNA sequence: TGTGCCAGCAAAACTAGCGGGGGGGCCGCCGATGAGCAGTTCTTC. It translates to CASKTSGGAADEQFF.

This clone was seen a single time. The chain combines TRBV2 with TRBJ1-5, with D hard to call. The length of the CDR3 is 15 residues. The V and J ends lost 1 base and 1 base respectively, with 8 bases between them. Germline V lookup: CDR1 SNHLY, CDR2 FYNNEI. The CDR3 nucleotides read TGTGCCAGCAGTGAAGAGACACACAGCAATCAGCCCCAGCATTTT. It is translated as CASSEETHSNQPQHF.

V and J are TRBV7-3 and TRBJ2-1, with 7 bases that match TRBD1. Germline values: CDR1 SGHTA, CDR2 FQGTGA. The CDR3 consists of 15 residues. The ends lost 5 bases at V and 7 bases at J; junction bases unmatched: 11. The DNA of the CDR3 is TGTGCCAGCAGCCACAGCAGGACAGGACAGAATGAGCAGTTCTTC. Translated: CASSHSRTGQNEQFF.

The rearrangement links TRBV5-1 to TRBJ2-7, with D possibly TRBD2 on 7 matching bases. This CDR3 has 15 residues. V was pared by 0 bases and J by 6 bases, with 16 bases between. Per germline, CDR1 SGHRS and CDR2 YFSETQ. The CDR3 region has the DNA TGCGCCAGCAGCTTGGCGGGGGGCGTCCCCGTCGAGCAGTACTTC. This sequence encodes CASSLAGGVPVEQYF.

V gene TRBV18 combines with J gene TRBJ2-3; 10 bases line up with TRBD2. This CDR3 is built from 15 residues. V trimming: 0 bases; J trimming: 5 bases; junction bases outside the gene matches: 2. CDR1 is KGHSH and CDR2 is LQKENI in the germline V gene. The CDR3 nucleotides read TGTGCCAGCTCACCACCTAGCGGGGGGAAAGATACGCAGTATTTT. Encoded protein: CASSPPSGGKDTQYF. The full variable domain, completed using reference TRBV18 and TRBJ2-3, is NAGVMQNPRHLVRRRGQEARLRCSPMKGHSHVYWYRQLPEEGLKFMVYLQKENIIDESGMPKERFSAEFPKEGPSILRIQQVVRGDSAAYFCASSPPSGGKDTQYFGPGTRLTVL.

This chain uses TRBV28 with TRBJ1-5; D gene uncertain. The V gene's germline CDR1 is MDHEN and CDR2 SYDVKM. The V and J ends lost 7 bases and 7 bases respectively, with 14 bases between them. The CDR3 contains 13 residues. The CDR3 spells CASMGLVSQPQHF. CDR3 DNA: TGTGCCAGCATGGGGTTGGTGTCCCAGCCCCAGCATTTT. Based on the CDR3 plus reference TRBV28 and TRBJ1-5, the full variable domain is DVKVTQSSRYLVKRTGEKVFLECVQDMDHENMFWYRQDPGLGLRLIYFSYDVKMKEKGDIPEGYSVSREKKERFSLILESASTNQTSMYLCASMGLVSQPQHFGDGTRLSIL.

This clone was picked up one time. J is TRBJ2-1 and V is TRBV7-2; 10 bases align to TRBD2. Germline trimming cut 6 bases from V and 9 bases from J; bases unmatched to any gene: 14. This CDR3 is 16 amino acids long. The germline V gene has CDR1 SGHTA and CDR2 FQGNSA. As DNA, the CDR3 is TGTGCCAGCAGATTAAAACCCGGGACTAGCGAGGGTGAGCAGTTCTTC. Protein: CASRLKPGTSEGEQFF.

This chain links TRBV7-7 with TRBJ2-5; unclear D gene. There are 14 residues in the CDR3. The germline V gene encodes CDR1 SSHAT and CDR2 FNYEAQ (reference sequence). Deletions cut 2 bases from V and 1 base from J, with 8 bases between. Here the CDR3 DNA reads TGTGCCAGCAGCTTAACGGGTTCCCAAGAGACCCAGTACTTC. Translating gives CASSLTGSQETQYF.